The source of this T cell receptor beta chain is a study of blood T cell repertoires in COVID-19. Whole-study context: Samples representing acute and convalescent COVID-19 were sourced from the United States, Italy and Spain. Sources were T cells, B-cell-depleted T cells, or PBMCs; the material itself was cDNA or gDNA.

Per the original data handling: Counts of nucleated cells, estimated from reference gene primer amplification, were obtained. Sequencing was performed with immunoSEQ multiplex PCR; in TCRdb, only in-frame clones are kept and a portion is missing. V and J calls and clone size are copied from that table; D and trimming were computed from the DNA. This table holds roughly 58,000 clones, roughly 76% found once. The CDR3 is 12 residues long. V lost 3 bases and J lost 6, with 3 bases in between. Germline assignment: CDR1 SGHAT and CDR2 FQNNGV. Sequenced material: peripheral blood. The rearrangement links TRBV11-2 to TRBJ1-6; D unclear. The clonotype originates from a middle-aged man with active or convalescent COVID-19. This chain's CDR3 is CASSFSNSPLHF. DNA for the CDR3: TGTGCCAGCAGCTTTAGTAATTCACCCCTCCACTTT.